The clone carrying this T cell receptor beta chain came up once. This sample was included in a study of cytomegalovirus exposure and HLA in healthy donors. Among the 120 or so subjects of the validation cohort, separate from the roughly 670-subject first cohort, were the donors. Trimming removed 5 bases from V and 2 bases from J, with 16 bases in between. The germline CDR1 and CDR2 sequences are SGHRS and YFSETQ. The CDR3 consists of 15 residues. Measured with immunoSEQ multiplex PCR; TCRdb has only the in-frame clones, and not every one. This sample has around 300,000 clones, with around 86% found just once.

The origin of this receptor is a young woman in good health and CMV-seronegative. The sample consisted of PBMCs. The chain couples TRBV5-1 to TRBJ2-5; perhaps TRBD1 as D (5 bases). Written as DNA, the CDR3 is TGCGCCAGCAGAGGTCCTCCAGGGTCACAAGAGACCCAGTACTTC. Translated: CASRGPPGSQETQYF.